The present entry profiles one T cell receptor beta chain with its context. Its antigen target is currently unknown. The entry originates in a study of CXCR3-negative and CXCR3-positive naive CD8 T cells (dated by TCRdb to between 2018 and 2021). The study in broad terms: In total, approximately 130 million TRB reads were obtained, or roughly 1.5 +/- 0.3 million reads per library. The TRBV-TRBJ cluster analysis covered naive subsets from about 5 donors and memory cells from 3 donors. Data from fewer than 12 donors, pooled across two independent experiments, went into the diversity and physicochemical repertoire analyses.

The germline V gene (reference sequence) provides CDR1 PRHDT and CDR2 FYEKMQ. CDR3 length: 12 amino acids, cysteine to phenylalanine. No coding sequence is recorded. Each CD8+ T cell subset was flow-sorted in triplicate, with 250,000 to 350,000 cells per subset placed directly into RLT lysis buffer. To keep memory contaminants out, a stringent definition of naive CD8+ T cells was applied: CD45RO-CCR7+CD27+CD95-. Peripheral blood mononuclear cells were isolated from buffy coats using standard density gradient centrifugation. A FACSAria III was used to flow-sort naive CXCR3-negative and CXCR3-positive CD8+ T cells. An RNeasy Mini Kit was used to extract total RNA from the sorted cells. The paper's findings and limits, for the study overall: Compared with CXCR3-negative naive cells, CXCR3-positive naive cells had TRB CDR3s with higher hydrophobicity (lower Kidera factor 4), lower energy, and higher strength and volume indices. Because surface CD5, which is linked to self-reactivity in mice, was comparable between the naive subsets, TCR interaction strength was also inferred from TRB CDR3 physicochemical properties. Naive CXCR3-negative and CXCR3-positive cells from the same donor showed similar TRBV-TRBJ usage, whereas memory cells showed distinct patterns. Comparably high repertoire diversity was found in both naive subsets, whereas much lower repertoire diversity was found in memory CD8+ T cells. Freshly isolated PBMCs were used for most assays because CXCR3 expression partially decreased after cryopreservation.

Sequencing took place on a NextSeq 550. The Human TCR Profiling Kit (MiLaboratory) was used to prepare UMI-labeled 5' RACE TRB cDNA libraries. cDNA synthesis used the entire amount of extracted RNA, and PCR amplification then used the entire amount of cDNA produced. Libraries were prepared in parallel with an identical number of PCR cycles. The published analysis was carried out like this. With a minimum of two reads required per UMI, MIGEC and MiXCR pulled out about 52,000 +/- 9,100 unique UMI-labeled TRB cDNA molecules from each library. On average, around 40,000 +/- 10,000 functional in-frame TRB CDR3 nucleotide clonotypes lacking stop codons were found per library. After downsampling to 5000 UMI-labeled TRB molecules per sample, diversity metrics such as normalized Shannon-Wiener and Chao1 were calculated in VDJtools. For the central five CDR3 residues, VDJtools calculated physicochemical properties weighted by clonotype size, namely interaction energy, strength, volume and Kidera factor 4. The reads went through TCRdb reprocessing, and each CDR3 protein sequence gets one entry with no DNA. None of the V and J calls come from the authors' own analysis; TCRdb made them. The table held for this sample gives roughly 110,000 distinct CDR3 sequences. The leading ten clones occupy roughly 0.35% of the sample.

This TCR came from a human donor in good health. Some clones in this sample may be carry-over from other donors' samples. The sequence links TRBV13 to TRBJ2-1. Sample: naive CXCR3+ CD8+ T cells from blood. According to the study, the label for this sample's cell subset or site signals: CD45RO-CCR7+CD27+CD95- naive CD8+ T cells expressing CXCR3 (TNR3+). The CDR3 region reads CASSLRGQGQFF.